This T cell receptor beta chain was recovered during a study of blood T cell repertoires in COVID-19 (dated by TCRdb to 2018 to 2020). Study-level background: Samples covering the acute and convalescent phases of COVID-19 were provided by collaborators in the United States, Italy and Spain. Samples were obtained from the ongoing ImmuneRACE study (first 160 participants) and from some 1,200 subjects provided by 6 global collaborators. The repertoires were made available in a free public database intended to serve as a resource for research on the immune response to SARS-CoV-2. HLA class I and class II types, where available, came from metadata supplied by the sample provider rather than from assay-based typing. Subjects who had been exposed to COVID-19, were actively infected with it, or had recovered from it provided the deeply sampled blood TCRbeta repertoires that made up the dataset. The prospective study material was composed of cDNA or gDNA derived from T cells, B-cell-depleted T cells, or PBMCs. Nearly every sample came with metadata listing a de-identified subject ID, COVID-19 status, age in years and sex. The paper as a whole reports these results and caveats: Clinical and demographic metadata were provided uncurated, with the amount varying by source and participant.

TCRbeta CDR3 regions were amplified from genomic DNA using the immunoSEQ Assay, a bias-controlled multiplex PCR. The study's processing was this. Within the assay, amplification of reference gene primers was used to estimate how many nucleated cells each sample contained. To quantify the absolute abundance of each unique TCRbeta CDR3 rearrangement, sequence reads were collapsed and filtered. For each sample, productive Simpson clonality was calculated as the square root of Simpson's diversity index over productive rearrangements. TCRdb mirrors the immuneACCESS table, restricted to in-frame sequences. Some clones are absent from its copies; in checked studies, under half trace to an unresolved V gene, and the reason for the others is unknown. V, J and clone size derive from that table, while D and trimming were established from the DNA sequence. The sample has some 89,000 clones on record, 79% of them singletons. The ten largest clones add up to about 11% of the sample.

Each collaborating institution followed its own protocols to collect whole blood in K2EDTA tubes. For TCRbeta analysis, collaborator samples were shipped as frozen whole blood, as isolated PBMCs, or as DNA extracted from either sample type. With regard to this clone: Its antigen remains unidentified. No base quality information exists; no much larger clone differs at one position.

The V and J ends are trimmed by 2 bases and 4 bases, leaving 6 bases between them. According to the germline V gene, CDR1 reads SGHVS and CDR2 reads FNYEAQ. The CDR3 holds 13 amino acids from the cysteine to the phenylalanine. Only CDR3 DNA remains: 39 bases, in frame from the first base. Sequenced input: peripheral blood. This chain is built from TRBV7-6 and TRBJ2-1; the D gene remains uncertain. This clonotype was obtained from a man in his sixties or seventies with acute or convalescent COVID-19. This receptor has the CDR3 CASSLFRYNEQFF. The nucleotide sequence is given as TGTGCCAGCAGCTTATTCCGGTACAATGAGCAGTTCTTC.